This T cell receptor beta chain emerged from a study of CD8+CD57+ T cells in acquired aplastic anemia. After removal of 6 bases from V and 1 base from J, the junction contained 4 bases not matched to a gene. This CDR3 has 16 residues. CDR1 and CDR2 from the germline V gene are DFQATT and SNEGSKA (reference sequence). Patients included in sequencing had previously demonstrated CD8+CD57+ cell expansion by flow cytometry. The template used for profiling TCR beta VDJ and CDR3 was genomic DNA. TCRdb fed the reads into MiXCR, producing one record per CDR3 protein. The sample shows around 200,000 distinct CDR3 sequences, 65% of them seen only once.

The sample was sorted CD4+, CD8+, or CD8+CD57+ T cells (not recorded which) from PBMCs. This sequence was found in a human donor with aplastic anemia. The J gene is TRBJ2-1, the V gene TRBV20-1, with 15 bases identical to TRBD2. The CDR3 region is CSARTSGRASYNEQFF. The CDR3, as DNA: TGCAGTGCCCGGACTAGCGGGAGGGCTTCCTACAATGAGCAGTTCTTC.